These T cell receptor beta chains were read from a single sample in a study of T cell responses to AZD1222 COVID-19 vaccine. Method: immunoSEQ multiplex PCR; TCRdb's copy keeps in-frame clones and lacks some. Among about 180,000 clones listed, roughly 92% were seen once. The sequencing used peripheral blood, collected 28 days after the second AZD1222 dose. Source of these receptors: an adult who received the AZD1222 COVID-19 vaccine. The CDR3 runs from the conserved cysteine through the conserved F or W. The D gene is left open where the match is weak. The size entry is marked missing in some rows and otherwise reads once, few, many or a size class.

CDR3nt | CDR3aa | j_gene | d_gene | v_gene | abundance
TGTGCCAGCAGCTTGTCTTTCGGGAGGGCCGAGACCCAGTACTTC | CASSLSFGRAETQYF | TRBJ2-5 | TRBD2 | TRBV5-8 | NA
TGTGCCAGCAGCTTAGGGACTAGCGCGCAGTATTTT | CASSLGTSAQYF | TRBJ2-3 | TRBD2 | TRBV7-9 | NA
TGTGCCAGCAGTTACAGCGGAGGAGAAAAACTGTTTTTT | CASSYSGGEKLFF | TRBJ1-4 | NA | TRBV27 | NA
TGCGCCAGCAGCCAAGACTTACTAGCGGGAATTAACAATGAGCAGTTCTTC | CASSQDLLAGINNEQFF | TRBJ2-1 | TRBD2 | TRBV4-1 | NA
TGTGCCAGCAGCCAATTACGTTGGGGACAGGGTAACACTGAAGCTTTCTTT | CASSQLRWGQGNTEAFF | TRBJ1-1 | TRBD1 | TRBV4-2 | NA
TGTGCCAGCACGGTGGGCGGCGAGCAGTACTTC | CASTVGGEQYF | TRBJ2-7 | NA | TRBV27 | NA
TGTGCCAGCAGCCCGGGGGTTCGGGAGCGGTACGAGCAGTACTTC | CASSPGVRERYEQYF | TRBJ2-7 | NA | TRBV5-4 | once
TGTGCCAGCGGCGCGACTAGCGGGAGCTACGAGCAGTACTTC | CASGATSGSYEQYF | TRBJ2-7 | TRBD2 | TRBV7-2 | NA
TGCGCCAGCAGCTCGACAGGGGCTGAGACCCAGTACTTC | CASSSTGAETQYF | TRBJ2-5 | TRBD1 | TRBV5-1 | once
TGTGCCAGCAGTGAACGGGACAGGGACACCGGGGAGCTGTTTTTT | CASSERDRDTGELFF | TRBJ2-2 | TRBD1 | TRBV25-1 | NA
TGTGCCAGCAGCTTGGACCTAGGGGGCGCAAACTATGGCTACACCTTC | CASSLDLGGANYGYTF | TRBJ1-2 | TRBD1 | TRBV5-4 | NA